This T cell receptor (beta chain) stems from a study of beta chain features in type 1 diabetes. Every isolated RNA sample was fully reverse transcribed, so sequencing captured expressed TCRB transcripts. This table comes from immunoSEQ multiplex PCR, and its TCRdb copy is limited to in-frame clones, with some not included. The table includes roughly 310,000 clones, 11% detected once. As for this clone: Its antigen is currently unknown.

Whole-study findings and limits: Patients' naive, central memory and regulatory TCRB repertoires appeared more alike than those of healthy donors.

The germline V gene encodes CDR1 MDHEN and CDR2 SYDVKM. V lost 6 bases, J lost 7 bases, and 3 bases stayed unmatched. The CDR3 runs to 12 residues. This sequence was found in a woman in her twenties or thirties in good health. The sequenced sample consisted of naive CD4+ T cells from blood. The chain couples TRBV28 to TRBJ1-1; 9 nucleotides agree with TRBD1. CDR3: CASRGDRVEAFF. DNA of the CDR3: TGTGCCAGCAGGGGGGACAGGGTTGAAGCTTTCTTT.